This T cell receptor beta chain was captured by sequencing in a study of blood T cell repertoires in COVID-19. Study details: Samples representing acute and convalescent COVID-19 were sourced from the United States, Italy and Spain. The analysed material was cDNA or gDNA that came from T cells, B-cell-depleted T cells, or PBMCs.

In the original analysis: Reference gene primers were amplified, and this amplification served to estimate nucleated cell counts. Generated by immunoSEQ multiplex PCR, the TCRdb table keeps only in-frame clones and is missing some. That table is the source of V, J and clone size, and D and trimming were worked out from the DNA. The profile shows 70,000 to 95,000 clones, around four fifths of them singletons. This clonotype originated in a human donor in a cohort sampled during active COVID-19. Sample: peripheral blood.

CDR3 nucleotide sequence: TGTGCCAGCTCACGAGCCGGGACAGGTCTCGAAAAACTGTTTTTT. It encodes CASSRAGTGLEKLFF. The chain has TRBV18 and TRBJ1-4; the match to TRBD1 covers 8 bases. Germline V gene lookup returns CDR1 KGHSH and CDR2 LQKENI. V gave up 4 bases and J gave up 8 bases; unmatched junction bases: 9. The CDR3 totals 15 residues.